The 22 T cell receptor beta chains presented below share a single source sample, sequenced in a study of identical twins. TCRdb independently ran MiXCR on the 5' RACE reads; one entry per CDR3 protein. Of some 630,000 distinct CDR3 sequences in the sample, about 7.6% are singletons; the top ten hold 1.6%. The same sample was also used in a study of yellow fever vaccine responses in identical twins.

The specimen sequenced was PBMCs. Source of these receptors: a woman in her late teens or twenties in good health.

In nucleotides, the CDR3 is TGTGCCAGCAGCGCGGGACTAGCGGGAGGGTCATACGAGCAGTACTTC. Translation: CASSAGLAGGSYEQYF. The gene calls are TRBV5-6 and TRBJ2-7; 16 nucleotides match TRBD2. V dropped 4 bases and J dropped 4; count of bases not matched to a gene: 5. This CDR3 region has 16 residues. Per the germline V gene, CDR1 is SGHDT and CDR2 is YYEEEE.

The CDR3 is CASGESSYEQYF. The DNA for the CDR3 is TGTGCCAGCGGGGAGTCCTCCTACGAGCAGTACTTC. The chain employs TRBV2 and TRBJ2-7; D is possibly TRBD2 (5 bases). Trimming removed 8 bases at V and 0 bases at J, with 8 bases between. Germline CDR1 SNHLY, CDR2 FYNNEI. The CDR3 covers 12 residues.

This clonotype showed up just a few times. The V and J genes are TRBV29-1 and TRBJ2-5; TRBD2 is a possible D gene (5 bases). Germline-derived CDR1 and CDR2 are SQVTM and ANQGSEA. This CDR3 is built from 15 residues. Deletions cut 5 bases from V and 2 bases from J, with 18 bases between. The CDR3 spells CSVLGASSGQETQYF. The CDR3 region has the DNA TGCAGCGTTCTGGGAGCCTCCTCGGGACAAGAGACCCAGTACTTC.

This clonotype was detected only a few times. CDR3 protein: CSVGPGLGTDTQYF. DNA of the CDR3: TGCAGCGTAGGACCGGGACTGGGCACAGATACGCAGTATTTT. The chain combines TRBV29-1 with TRBJ2-3; maybe TRBD2 (6 bases). Germline lookup yields CDR1 SQVTM and CDR2 ANQGSEA. The CDR3 is 14 residues long. The V end was cut by 6 bases, the J end by 1 base, with 14 bases between.

V gene TRBV28 combines with J gene TRBJ1-6, with D perhaps TRBD1 (5 bases). V was cut by 5 bases and J by 4 bases, with 18 bases left in between. The germline gives CDR1 MDHEN, CDR2 SYDVKM. The CDR3 length is 17 residues. The CDR3 is CASSRDLWTNYNSPLHF. The CDR3 DNA reads as TGTGCCAGCAGTCGAGACCTATGGACAAATTATAATTCACCCCTCCACTTT.

This clonotype appeared a few times. The chain combines TRBV5-1 with TRBJ2-3; weak D call: TRBD2 (7 bases). The CDR3 length is 14 residues. The V gene's germline CDR1 is SGHRS and CDR2 YFSETQ. V was clipped by 3 bases and J by 5 bases, with 13 bases between them. The CDR3 sequence is CASSSGGQEDTQYF. The CDR3, as DNA: TGCGCCAGCAGCTCCGGGGGGCAGGAAGATACGCAGTATTTT.

V gene TRBV27 combines with J gene TRBJ2-1; D possibly corresponds to TRBD2 (6 bases). V gave up 7 bases and J gave up 8 bases, with 15 bases separating them. Per germline, CDR1 MNHEY and CDR2 SMNVEV (reference sequence). This CDR3 is built from 13 residues. CDR3: CASTGGKRDEQFF. In DNA, the CDR3 is TGTGCCAGCACTGGCGGGAAGCGCGATGAGCAGTTCTTC.

This clonotype was seen ten or more times. The V call is TRBV7-8, the J call TRBJ2-5; 9 bases are shared with TRBD2. J lost 5 bases, V lost 8 bases, and 12 bases had no gene match. Per germline, CDR1 SGHVS and CDR2 FQNEAQ. The CDR3 is made up of 15 amino acids. For the CDR3, the DNA is TGTGCCAGCGCTTTGGTAGCGGGAGTACTGGAGACCCAGTACTTC. Amino acid sequence: CASALVAGVLETQYF.

This clonotype was detected ten times or more. J is TRBJ2-7 and V is TRBV5-6; D unresolved. Trimming cost V 3 bases and J 5 bases, with 6 bases left between them. CDR3 size: 11 residues. CDR1 is SGHDT and CDR2 is YYEEEE in the germline V gene. The CDR3 spells CASSSYHEQYF. The CDR3 DNA reads as TGTGCCAGCAGCTCCTACCACGAGCAGTACTTC.

The chain recombines TRBV3-1 with TRBJ2-1; D is unresolved. This CDR3 spans 13 amino acids. Trimming removed 1 base from V and 8 bases from J, with 9 bases in between. CDR1 LGHDT and CDR2 YNNKEL come from the germline V gene (reference sequence). This CDR3 is CASSQARADEQFF. DNA of the CDR3: TGTGCCAGCAGCCAAGCAAGGGCGGATGAGCAGTTCTTC.

The rearrangement uses TRBV7-3 and TRBJ2-7; TRBD1 agrees at 9 bases. V gave up 5 bases and J gave up 5 bases; unmatched junction bases: 4. The V gene's germline CDR1 is SGHTA and CDR2 FQGTGA. The CDR3 is made up of 13 amino acids. CDR3 sequence: CASSKYRGHEQYF. CDR3 bases: TGTGCCAGCAGCAAATACAGGGGGCACGAGCAGTACTTC. Complete variable domain (other parts from reference TRBV7-3 and TRBJ2-7): GAGVSQTPSNKVTEKGKYVELRCDPISGHTALYWYRQSLGQGPEFLIYFQGTGAADDSGLPNDRFFAVRPEGSVSTLKIQRTERGDSAVYLCASSKYRGHEQYFGPGTRLTVT.

The V and J genes are TRBV5-1 and TRBJ2-5; the match to TRBD2 covers 8 bases. This CDR3 spans 15 amino acids. J was trimmed by 5 bases and V by 4 bases; bases with no gene match: 10. Germline V lookup: CDR1 SGHRS, CDR2 YFSETQ. For the CDR3, the DNA is TGCGCCAGCAGCCTCACAGGAGCGGGAGCTGAGACCCAGTACTTC. Translation gives CASSLTGAGAETQYF.

This clonotype showed up many times. The rearrangement links TRBV2 to TRBJ2-2, with D hard to call. This CDR3 region has 13 residues. V was shortened by 6 bases and J by 2 bases, with 7 bases between the two germline ends. The germline V gene has CDR1 SNHLY and CDR2 FYNNEI. This CDR3 reads CASSESNTGELFF. As DNA, the CDR3 is TGTGCCAGCAGCGAAAGCAACACCGGGGAGCTGTTTTTT.

The V gene is TRBV4-1, the J gene TRBJ1-6, with a weak D call TRBD1 (5 bases). The V gene lost 4 bases and the J gene lost 14 bases, with 15 bases spanning the gap. This CDR3 has 13 amino acids. Germline CDR1 is MGHRA and CDR2 is YSYEKL. CDR3 protein: CASSLLRGEALHF. DNA of the CDR3: TGCGCCAGCAGCCTCCTAAGGGGAGAAGCCCTCCACTTT.

This clonotype was found a few times. This chain uses TRBV20-1 with TRBJ2-7, with a weak D call TRBD2 (5 bases). Germline V gene lookup returns CDR1 DFQATT and CDR2 SNEGSKA (reference sequence). V shed 1 base and J shed 2 bases, with 12 bases lying between them. The CDR3 has 14 amino acids. DNA of the CDR3: TGCAGTGCTAGAGGGAGGTTCGGGGCCTACGAGCAGTACTTC. Translated, it gives CSARGRFGAYEQYF.

The sample holds a few counts of this clonotype. V is TRBV5-1 and J is TRBJ1-1; D is unresolved. The CDR3 spans 15 residues. V lost 0 bases and J 1 base, leaving 10 bases between the germline ends. CDR1 and CDR2 from the germline V gene are SGHRS and YFSETQ. CDR3 in DNA: TGCGCCAGCAGCTTGGTTGCGCGGGGGAACACTGAAGCTTTCTTT. Translated, it gives CASSLVARGNTEAFF.

The table lists this clonotype with a few counts. The chain employs TRBV3-1 and TRBJ1-2; TRBD1 matches 8 bases. After removal of 1 base from V and 8 bases from J, the junction contained 12 bases not matched to a gene. Per the germline V gene, CDR1 is LGHDT and CDR2 is YNNKEL (reference sequence). This CDR3 is built from 16 residues. The CDR3 spells CASSQAAGQGAAGYTF. The DNA of the CDR3 is TGTGCCAGCAGCCAAGCGGCCGGCCAGGGGGCTGCCGGCTACACCTTC.

This clonotype showed up just a few times. This chain links TRBV3-1 with TRBJ1-1, with a possible D match to TRBD1 (6 bases). The CDR3 runs 15 residues. Germline CDR1 LGHDT, CDR2 YNNKEL (reference sequence). V gave up 4 bases and J gave up 4 bases, with 16 bases separating them. CDR3 in DNA: TGTGCCAGCAGCCCCACCAACAGGGATGGCACTGAAGCTTTCTTT. This encodes CASSPTNRDGTEAFF.

This clonotype has more than one count but fewer than ten. The genes are TRBV2 and TRBJ2-3; D is uncertain. The CDR3 extends over 15 amino acids. V was cut by 6 bases and J by 1 base, with 14 bases left in between. The germline V gene has CDR1 SNHLY and CDR2 FYNNEI. The CDR3 DNA reads TGTGCCAGCAGGGGATTGATCCTGGGCACAGATACGCAGTATTTT. This codes for CASRGLILGTDTQYF.

This chain connects TRBV12-3 or TRBV12-4 to TRBJ2-7, with D possibly TRBD2 on 5 matching bases. There are 14 residues in the CDR3. Trimming pared 4 bases from V and 4 bases from J, leaving 14 bases between. The CDR3 coding sequence is TGTGCCAGCAGTTCGGGGTTCTACCCTTACGAGCAGTACTTC. It is translated as CASSSGFYPYEQYF.

CDR3 sequence: CASTEGGLWPQHF. CDR3 coding DNA: TGCGCCAGCACCGAGGGGGGGTTGTGGCCCCAGCATTTT. The chain has TRBV10-2 and TRBJ1-5, with D possibly matching TRBD1 (6 bases). Trimming took 7 bases from V and 9 from J, leaving 16 bases between them. The CDR3 has 13 residues. Germline V gene lookup returns CDR1 WSHSY and CDR2 SAAADI.

The rearrangement links TRBV4-1 to TRBJ2-2; 7 nucleotides align to TRBD1. The J segment lost 7 bases and the V segment lost 3 bases, leaving 8 bases of the junction unmatched. The CDR3 runs 15 residues. Per germline, CDR1 MGHRA and CDR2 YSYEKL. The CDR3 DNA sequence: TGCGCCAGCAGCCACCAAGGGGGCGTTTTCGGGGAGCTGTTTTTT. Translation: CASSHQGGVFGELFF.